A single sample gave rise to the 25 T cell receptor beta chains below, sequenced in a study of shared clonotypes between healthy human individuals. The table came from immunoSEQ multiplex PCR; TCRdb's copy has only in-frame clones and leaves some out. The table has under 2.5 million clones, 85% to 95% seen once; the top ten hold 0.37%. Sequencing was carried out using naive CD4+ T cells from PBMCs. Subset described: CD45RA+ positively selected. The receptors were sampled from a man younger than 35 in good health. Some clones in this sample may be carry-over from other donors' samples.

The CDR3 DNA follows: TGTGCCAGCAGTTACCAGGCAGGTACTTCCTACGAGCAGTACTTC. Amino acid sequence: CASSYQAGTSYEQYF. The chain recombines TRBV6-6 with TRBJ2-7; D not resolved. The CDR3 runs to 15 residues. Looked up from germline, CDR1 is MNHNY and CDR2 is SVGAGI (reference sequence). V was shortened by 2 bases and J by 1 base, with 12 bases between the two germline ends.

With respect to this clone: The same CDR3 is also encoded by other DNA sequences in this sample. The rearrangement uses TRBV19 and TRBJ2-3; D gene ambiguous. V was shortened by 8 bases and J by 6 bases, with 9 bases between the two germline ends. The CDR3 runs 11 residues. The germline CDR1 and CDR2 sequences are LNHDA and SQIVND (reference sequence). The CDR3 DNA reads TGTGCCAGTGCGGTGGGTGATACGCAGTATTTT. This translates into CASAVGDTQYF.

The chain recombines TRBV19 with TRBJ2-1; D is uncertain. V lost 5 bases, J lost 4 bases, and 12 bases lay in between. Germline-derived CDR1 and CDR2 are LNHDA and SQIVND (reference sequence). This CDR3 region has 14 residues. The CDR3 DNA is TGTGCCAGTAGTTCAGGTCTGGGGTACAATGAGCAGTTCTTC. It codes for CASSSGLGYNEQFF.

Notes on this clone: This CDR3 is also generated by other DNA sequences in the sample. The chain combines TRBV28 with TRBJ2-5; 8 bases line up with TRBD1. V trimming: 6 bases; J trimming: 5 bases; junction bases outside the gene matches: 5. CDR3 length: 13 amino acids. Germline V gene lookup returns CDR1 MDHEN and CDR2 SYDVKM. CDR3: CASSPRTGETQYF. Here the CDR3 DNA reads TGTGCCAGCAGCCCACGGACAGGGGAGACCCAGTACTTC.

V gene TRBV19 combines with J gene TRBJ1-1; a possible D gene is TRBD1 (5 bases). Germline assignment: CDR1 LNHDA and CDR2 SQIVND (reference sequence). The CDR3 totals 14 residues. Between the trimmed V and J ends, which lost 11 bases and 2 bases, there was a span of 18 bases. CDR3 region: CASCPPGPNTEAFF. The CDR3 DNA sequence: TGTGCCTCCTGCCCCCCGGGACCCAACACTGAAGCTTTCTTT.

This clone was observed a single time. V and J are TRBV10-3 and TRBJ2-7, with D possibly matching TRBD2 (6 bases). Germline V gene lookup returns CDR1 ENHRY and CDR2 SYGVKD. The CDR3 is made up of 13 amino acids. Deletions cut 3 bases from V and 5 bases from J, with 11 bases between. In DNA form, the CDR3 reads TGTGCCATCAGTGACAGGGAGGCCAACGAGCAGTACTTC. This encodes CAISDREANEQYF.

CDR3 sequence: CASCNKALYGYTF. The DNA for the CDR3 is TGTGCCAGTTGCAACAAGGCCTTGTATGGCTACACCTTC. The genes are TRBV19 and TRBJ1-2, with D unclear. V dropped 8 bases and J dropped 5 bases, with 15 bases sitting between them. CDR1 and CDR2 from the germline V gene are LNHDA and SQIVND (reference sequence). The CDR3 totals 13 residues.

The chain employs TRBV28 and TRBJ2-1; maybe TRBD2 (6 bases). The CDR3 is made up of 15 amino acids. Germline V lookup: CDR1 MDHEN, CDR2 SYDVKM. V lost 2 bases and J lost 3, with 11 bases in between. CDR3 protein: CASSLGSGHYNEQFF. CDR3 bases: TGTGCCAGCAGTTTAGGTAGCGGCCACTACAATGAGCAGTTCTTC.

J is TRBJ2-2 and V is TRBV7-8; D is perhaps TRBD1 (6 bases). Germline V gene sequence: CDR1 SGHVS, CDR2 FQNEAQ. Trimming removed 5 bases from V and 0 bases from J, with 16 bases in between. The CDR3 contains 17 residues. DNA of the CDR3: TGTGCCAGCAGCCTAAGGTCGGACAGATCGAACACCGGGGAGCTGTTTTTT. Its protein product is CASSLRSDRSNTGELFF.

The CDR3 DNA sequence: TGTGCCAGCAGTTTCCGTGGGGACAGAGCCTACGAGCAGTACTTC. This gives the protein CASSFRGDRAYEQYF. This chain links TRBV27 with TRBJ2-7, with 7 positions matching TRBD1. Germline trimming cut 3 bases from V and 2 bases from J; bases unmatched to any gene: 7. The CDR3 spans 15 residues. Germline V gene sequence: CDR1 MNHEY, CDR2 SMNVEV (reference sequence).

This chain connects TRBV7-8 to TRBJ1-3; unclear D gene. V gave up 1 base and J gave up 2 bases, with 9 bases separating them. CDR1 is SGHVS and CDR2 is FQNEAQ in the germline V gene. The CDR3 extends over 15 amino acids. CDR3 nucleotide sequence: TGTGCCAGCAGCTTAGTGAGGACGGCTGGAAACACCATATATTTT. It is translated as CASSLVRTAGNTIYF.

This chain uses TRBV7-3 with TRBJ2-3; D is uncertain. Deletions cut 2 bases from V and 0 bases from J, with 6 bases between. The CDR3 spans 14 residues. CDR1 and CDR2 from the germline V gene are SGHTA and FQGTGA. CDR3: CASSLASSTDTQYF. The CDR3 DNA follows: TGTGCCAGCAGCTTAGCCTCTAGCACAGATACGCAGTATTTT.

V gene TRBV7-2 combines with J gene TRBJ1-5; no clear D. Per germline, CDR1 SGHTA and CDR2 FQGNSA. Trimming took off 1 base at V and 5 bases at J, with 9 bases between the two ends. The CDR3 runs 14 residues. The CDR3 loop reads CASSLEWSDQPQHF. CDR3 in DNA: TGTGCCAGCAGCTTAGAGTGGAGCGATCAGCCCCAGCATTTT.

This clone was found once. The V and J genes are TRBV19 and TRBJ2-7, with D unclear. The CDR3 length is 11 residues. CDR1 and CDR2 from the germline V gene are LNHDA and SQIVND (reference sequence). Trimming stripped 10 bases from V and 3 bases from J, with 10 bases between. This CDR3 is CATRYGYEQYF. CDR3 sequence (DNA): TGTGCCACCCGATACGGCTACGAGCAGTACTTC.

The gene calls are TRBV5-5 and TRBJ2-3; D is undetermined. The CDR3 has 14 residues. Trimming took off 1 base at V and 2 bases at J, with 8 bases between the two ends. CDR1 and CDR2 from the germline V gene are SGHKS and YYEKEE (reference sequence). The chain's CDR3 is CASSLLGNTDTQYF. As DNA, the CDR3 is TGTGCCAGCAGCTTGCTGGGAAACACAGATACGCAGTATTTT.

V usage is TRBV6-5 and J usage is TRBJ1-2; D not certain. Trimming cost V 5 bases and J 7 bases, with 20 bases left between them. The germline V gene encodes CDR1 MNHEY and CDR2 SVGAGI. The CDR3 runs to 15 residues. The DNA of the CDR3 is TGTGCCAGCAGTCGCCTCCGGCCGATTCTCGGTGGCTACACCTTC. Its translation is CASSRLRPILGGYTF.

The V gene is TRBV6-1, the J gene TRBJ2-7; D is tentatively TRBD1 or TRBD2 (6 bases each). The germline CDR1 and CDR2 sequences are MNHNS and SASEGT. The V end was cut by 7 bases, the J end by 6 bases, with 16 bases between. CDR3 size: 13 residues. CDR3 amino acids: CASTWGAKSEQYF. DNA of the CDR3: TGTGCCAGCACGTGGGGGGCCAAAAGCGAGCAGTACTTC.

V and J are TRBV5-1 and TRBJ2-5; D gene unclear. Germline V CDR1 and CDR2: SGHRS, YFSETQ. The ends were cut back, 1 base at V and 1 base at J, with 14 bases in the middle. The CDR3 runs to 16 residues. CDR3 amino acids: CASSLLSHSIQETQYF. The CDR3 DNA reads as TGCGCCAGCAGCTTGTTGTCACACAGCATCCAAGAGACCCAGTACTTC.

The rearrangement links TRBV6-5 to TRBJ2-2; 9 nucleotides line up with TRBD1. This CDR3 is 14 amino acids long. V gave up 6 bases and J gave up 7 bases; unmatched junction bases: 6. The germline gives CDR1 MNHEY, CDR2 SVGAGI. The DNA for the CDR3 is TGTGCCAGCAGAACAGGGGGCGGGTTCGGGGAGCTGTTTTTT. Its translation: CASRTGGGFGELFF.

The chain combines TRBV27 with TRBJ1-2, with D maybe TRBD1 (5 bases). Trimming stripped 4 bases from V and 7 bases from J, with 13 bases between. CDR3 length: 13 residues. Germline assignment: CDR1 MNHEY and CDR2 SMNVEV (reference sequence). Written as DNA, the CDR3 is TGTGCCAGCAGTTGGGGGTCGGGCGGTGGCTACACCTTC. Its translation: CASSWGSGGGYTF.

This clone has a single count. The genes are TRBV4-1 and TRBJ2-1; D is unclear. Germline lookup yields CDR1 MGHRA and CDR2 YSYEKL. The V end lost 2 bases, the J end lost 0 bases, and 17 bases lay between the germline ends. The CDR3 totals 18 residues. The CDR3 protein is CASSQRVTLAGSYNEQFF. In nucleotides, the CDR3 is TGCGCCAGCAGCCAAAGGGTAACGTTGGCCGGCTCCTACAATGAGCAGTTCTTC.

The rearrangement joins TRBV28 to TRBJ1-4; D call uncertain. Germline V gives CDR1 MDHEN, CDR2 SYDVKM. The CDR3 loop spans 14 amino acids. Trimming took 8 bases from V and 4 from J, leaving 14 bases between them. CDR3 in amino acids: CASAVSKFNEKLFF. The CDR3 DNA sequence: TGTGCCAGCGCGGTCTCAAAATTTAATGAAAAACTGTTTTTT.

This clone was found once. This chain uses TRBV4-3 with TRBJ2-1; D remains unclear. CDR1 and CDR2 (germline): LGHNA, YSLEER. CDR3 length: 16 residues. V was shortened by 0 bases and J by 0 bases, with 9 bases between the two germline ends. The CDR3 DNA reads as TGCGCCAGCAGCCAAGATATTTATCGCTCCTACAATGAGCAGTTCTTC. Amino acid sequence: CASSQDIYRSYNEQFF.

This clone has a single count. The chain has TRBV5-6 and TRBJ2-2, with D maybe TRBD1 (6 bases). The CDR3 consists of 16 residues. Deletions cut 9 bases from V and 0 bases from J, with 18 bases between. CDR1 SGHDT and CDR2 YYEEEE come from the germline V gene. The CDR3 bases are TGTGCCACTTCCTCCTTGGGGGCCGCGAACACCGGGGAGCTGTTTTTT. Its translation: CATSSLGAANTGELFF.

The rearrangement uses TRBV11-2 and TRBJ1-1, with D maybe TRBD1 (5 bases). Germline CDR1 and CDR2: SGHAT and FQNNGV. This CDR3 spans 11 amino acids. The V end was cut by 6 bases, the J end by 5 bases, with 7 bases between. CDR3 sequence: CASRQETEAFF. CDR3 DNA sequence: TGTGCCAGCAGACAGGAGACTGAAGCTTTCTTT.